This entry lists 11 T cell receptor beta chains sequenced from one sample in a study of beta chain features in type 1 diabetes. General study findings and limits: Shortening that was moderate but significant affected the TCRB CDR3s of Type 1 diabetes patients in all four CD4+ subsets.

Reverse transcribing all isolated RNA meant expressed TCRB transcripts were sequenced. Only in-frame clones appear in the TCRdb table, and some are missing; sequencing was by immunoSEQ multiplex PCR. Of 200,000 to 300,000 clones listed, just over 20% are singletons. No antigen has been identified for these receptors. The sequencing sample was made of naive CD4+ T cells from blood. Every receptor here comes from a woman aged 40 to 49 with type 1 diabetes.

This clone was counted between two and nine times. The chain combines TRBV30 with TRBJ1-1, with D possibly TRBD1 on 6 matching bases. CDR3 length: 14 amino acids. Germline V gene sequence: CDR1 GTSNPN, CDR2 SVGIG (reference sequence). The ends were cut back, 3 bases at V and 6 bases at J, with 17 bases in the middle. The chain's CDR3 is CAWRRTELVPEAFF. The CDR3 bases are TGTGCCTGGAGGAGGACAGAGTTGGTCCCTGAAGCTTTCTTT.

This clone was detected only a few times. Other DNA sequences in this specimen translate into the identical CDR3. The gene calls are TRBV5-4 and TRBJ1-1; TRBD1 matches at 11 bases. Germline CDR1 reads SGHNT; CDR2 reads YYREEE (reference sequence). This CDR3 comprises 14 residues. With V trimmed by 5 bases and J by 4 bases, 4 bases remained unmatched. The CDR3 DNA sequence: TGTGCCAGCAGTCCCGGGACAGGGGGCACTGAAGCTTTCTTT. It codes for CASSPGTGGTEAFF.

The rearrangement uses TRBV5-6 and TRBJ2-7, with 12 bases fitting TRBD2. Looked up from germline, CDR1 is SGHDT and CDR2 is YYEEEE. J gave up 4 bases and V 4 bases, and 3 bases lay outside the gene matches. The CDR3 extends over 14 amino acids. CDR3 in amino acids: CASSPGTSGYEQYF. Here the CDR3 DNA reads TGTGCCAGCAGCCCGGGGACTAGCGGGTACGAGCAGTACTTC.

The rearrangement joins TRBV5-1 to TRBJ2-6; no definite D call. Germline CDR1 reads SGHRS; CDR2 reads YFSETQ. The CDR3 sequence is 15 residues long. V was trimmed by 6 bases and J by 1 base, leaving 11 bases between them. CDR3 in DNA: TGCGCCAGCACCCCCCTCGGTTCTGGGGCCAACGTCCTGACTTTC. Protein: CASTPLGSGANVLTF.

This clone was picked up one time. The J gene is TRBJ2-1, the V gene TRBV9; 13 positions match TRBD2. The CDR3 has 17 residues. Germline V gene sequence: CDR1 SGDLS, CDR2 YYNGEE. V trimming: 0 bases; J trimming: 7 bases; junction bases outside the gene matches: 7. CDR3 DNA: TGTGCCAGCAGCGTAGAAAAAGGACTAGCGGGAGAGAATGAGCAGTTCTTC. This translates into CASSVEKGLAGENEQFF.

This chain connects TRBV29-1 to TRBJ1-2, with D hard to call. The germline CDR1 and CDR2 sequences are SQVTM and ANQGSEA. This CDR3 is built from 13 residues. Trimming removed 4 bases from V and 4 bases from J, with 13 bases in between. The CDR3 DNA sequence: TGCAGCGTTGTACAACAGCCGCTCTATGGCTACACCTTC. Its translation: CSVVQQPLYGYTF.

This clone was seen more than once but under ten times. The V gene is TRBV29-1, the J gene TRBJ2-1, with 7 bases aligning to TRBD1. CDR3 length: 13 amino acids. Germline-derived CDR1 and CDR2 are SQVTM and ANQGSEA. Trimming took 7 bases from V and 5 from J; bases not matched to a gene: 8. The CDR3 nucleotides are TGCAGCGGAGCCAACAGGGGCCACAATGAGCAGTTCTTC. This gives the protein CSGANRGHNEQFF.

The chain combines TRBV27 with TRBJ2-2, with no clear D. The CDR3 spans 12 residues. CDR1 and CDR2 (germline): MNHEY, SMNVEV (reference sequence). V was clipped by 5 bases and J by 5 bases, with 6 bases between them. CDR3 bases: TGTGCCAGCAGTCCACATACCGGGGAGCTGTTTTTT. Protein: CASSPHTGELFF.

This clone was picked up a small number of times. The chain uses TRBV5-6 and TRBJ2-7; 7 bases fit TRBD2. Germline CDR1 reads SGHDT; CDR2 reads YYEEEE. Trimming removed 4 bases from V and 0 bases from J; junction bases left unmatched: 4. The CDR3 runs to 14 residues. The CDR3 spells CASSRRTSSYEQYF. The DNA for the CDR3 is TGTGCCAGCAGCCGTCGGACTAGCTCCTACGAGCAGTACTTC.

The J gene is TRBJ2-5, the V gene TRBV29-1; 7 nucleotides match TRBD2. Germline-derived CDR1 and CDR2 are SQVTM and ANQGSEA. The J segment lost 2 bases and the V segment lost 2 bases, leaving 5 bases of the junction unmatched. This CDR3 comprises 14 residues. CDR3 protein: CSVELAVKQETQYF. For the CDR3, the DNA is TGCAGCGTTGAACTAGCGGTAAAACAAGAGACCCAGTACTTC.

This clone was seen a handful of times. The V and J genes are TRBV28 and TRBJ1-5, with D possibly TRBD1 on 6 matching bases. Trimming took off 10 bases at V and 7 bases at J, with 17 bases between the two ends. This CDR3 region has 13 residues. Per germline, CDR1 MDHEN and CDR2 SYDVKM. The DNA for the CDR3 is TGTGCCACCCTACCCGGGGGGCCGCAGCCCCAGCATTTT. This encodes CATLPGGPQPQHF.